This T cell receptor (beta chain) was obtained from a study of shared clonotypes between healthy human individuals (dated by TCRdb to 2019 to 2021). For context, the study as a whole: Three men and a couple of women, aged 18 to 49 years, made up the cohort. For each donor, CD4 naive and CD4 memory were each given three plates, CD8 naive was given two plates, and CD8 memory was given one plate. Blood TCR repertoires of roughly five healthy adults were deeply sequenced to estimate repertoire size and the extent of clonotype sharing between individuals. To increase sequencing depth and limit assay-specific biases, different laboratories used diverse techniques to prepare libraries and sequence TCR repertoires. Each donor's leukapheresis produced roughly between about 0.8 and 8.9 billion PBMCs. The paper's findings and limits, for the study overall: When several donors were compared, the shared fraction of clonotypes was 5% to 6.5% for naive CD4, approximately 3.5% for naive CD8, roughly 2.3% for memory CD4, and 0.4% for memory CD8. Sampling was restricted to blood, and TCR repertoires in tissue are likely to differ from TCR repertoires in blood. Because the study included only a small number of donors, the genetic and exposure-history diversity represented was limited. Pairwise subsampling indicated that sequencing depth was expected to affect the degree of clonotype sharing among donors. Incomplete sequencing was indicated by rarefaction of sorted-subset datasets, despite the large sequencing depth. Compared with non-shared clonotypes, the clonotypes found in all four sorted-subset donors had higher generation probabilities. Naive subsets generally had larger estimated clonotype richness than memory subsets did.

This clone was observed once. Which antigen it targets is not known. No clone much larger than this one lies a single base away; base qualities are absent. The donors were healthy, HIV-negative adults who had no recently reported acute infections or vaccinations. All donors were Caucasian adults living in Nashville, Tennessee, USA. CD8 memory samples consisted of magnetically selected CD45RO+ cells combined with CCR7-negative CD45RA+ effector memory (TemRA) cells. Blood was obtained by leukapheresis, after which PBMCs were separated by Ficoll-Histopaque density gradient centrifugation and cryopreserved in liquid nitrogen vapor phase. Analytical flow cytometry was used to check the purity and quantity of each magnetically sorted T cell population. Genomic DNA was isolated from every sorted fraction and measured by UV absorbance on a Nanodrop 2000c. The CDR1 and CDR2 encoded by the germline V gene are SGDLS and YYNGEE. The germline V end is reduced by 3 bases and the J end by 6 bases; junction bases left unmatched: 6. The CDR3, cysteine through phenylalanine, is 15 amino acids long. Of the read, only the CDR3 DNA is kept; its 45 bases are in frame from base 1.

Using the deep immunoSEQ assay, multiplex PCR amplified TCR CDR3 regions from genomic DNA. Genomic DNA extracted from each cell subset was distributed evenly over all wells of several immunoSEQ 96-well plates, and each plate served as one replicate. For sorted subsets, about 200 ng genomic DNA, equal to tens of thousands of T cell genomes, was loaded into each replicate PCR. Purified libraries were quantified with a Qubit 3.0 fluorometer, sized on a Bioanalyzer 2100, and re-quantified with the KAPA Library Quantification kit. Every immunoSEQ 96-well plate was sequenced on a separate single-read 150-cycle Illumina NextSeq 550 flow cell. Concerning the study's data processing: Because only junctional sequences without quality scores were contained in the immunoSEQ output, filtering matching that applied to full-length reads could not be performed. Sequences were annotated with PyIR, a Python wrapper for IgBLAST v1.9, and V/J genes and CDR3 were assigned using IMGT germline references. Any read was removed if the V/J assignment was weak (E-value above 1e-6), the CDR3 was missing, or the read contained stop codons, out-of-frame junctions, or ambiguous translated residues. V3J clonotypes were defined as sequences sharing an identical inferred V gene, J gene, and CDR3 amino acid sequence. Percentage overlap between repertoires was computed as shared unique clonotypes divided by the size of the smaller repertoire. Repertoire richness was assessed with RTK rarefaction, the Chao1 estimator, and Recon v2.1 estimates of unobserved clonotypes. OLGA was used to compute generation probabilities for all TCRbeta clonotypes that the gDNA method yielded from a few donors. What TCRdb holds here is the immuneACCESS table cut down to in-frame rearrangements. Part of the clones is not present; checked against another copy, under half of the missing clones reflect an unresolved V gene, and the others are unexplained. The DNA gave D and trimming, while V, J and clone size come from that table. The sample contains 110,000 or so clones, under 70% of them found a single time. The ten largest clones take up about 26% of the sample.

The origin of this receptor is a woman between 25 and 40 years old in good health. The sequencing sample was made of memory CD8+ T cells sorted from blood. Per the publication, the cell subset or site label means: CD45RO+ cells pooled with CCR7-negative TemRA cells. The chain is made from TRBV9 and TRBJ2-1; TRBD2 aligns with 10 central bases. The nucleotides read TGTGCCAGCAGCGAGATAGCGGGAGGTACCAATGAGCAGTTCTTC. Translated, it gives CASSEIAGGTNEQFF.